This note documents a single T cell receptor (beta chain) sequence. This sample is drawn from a study of CD8 T cells in Susac syndrome. The CDR3 extends over 11 amino acids. The germline V gene has CDR1 SNHLY and CDR2 FYNNEI. The V end was cut by 8 bases, the J end by 5 bases, with 7 bases between. Negative isolation was used for CD8+ and CD4+ T cells and FACS enrichment for TEMRA cells. Random hexamers were used to reverse transcribe the RNA input (about 0.45 to 1 ug). TCRdb re-called the immunoSEQ multiplex PCR reads with MiXCR, one entry per CDR3 protein. The table includes about 210,000 distinct CDR3 sequences, over 85% detected once.

V is TRBV2 and J is TRBJ2-1; the D gene is possibly TRBD2 (6 bases). Sequenced sample: CD4+ T cells from PBMCs. This clonotype was sampled from a human donor in good health. The chain's CDR3 is CASWRDNEQFF. As DNA, the CDR3 is TGTGCCAGCTGGAGGGACAATGAGCAGTTCTTC.